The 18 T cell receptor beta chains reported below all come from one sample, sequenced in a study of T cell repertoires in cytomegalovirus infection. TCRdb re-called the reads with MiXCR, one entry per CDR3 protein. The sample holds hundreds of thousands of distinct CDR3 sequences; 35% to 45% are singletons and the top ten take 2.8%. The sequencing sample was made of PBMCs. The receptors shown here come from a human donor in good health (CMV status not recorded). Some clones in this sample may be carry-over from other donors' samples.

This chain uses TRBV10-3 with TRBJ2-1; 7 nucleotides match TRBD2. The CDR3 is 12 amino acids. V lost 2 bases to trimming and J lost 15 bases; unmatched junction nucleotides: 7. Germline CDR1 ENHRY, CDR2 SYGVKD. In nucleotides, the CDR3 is TGTGCCATCAGTGAGCAGCAAGGGAGGGCGTTCTTC. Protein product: CAISEQQGRAFF.

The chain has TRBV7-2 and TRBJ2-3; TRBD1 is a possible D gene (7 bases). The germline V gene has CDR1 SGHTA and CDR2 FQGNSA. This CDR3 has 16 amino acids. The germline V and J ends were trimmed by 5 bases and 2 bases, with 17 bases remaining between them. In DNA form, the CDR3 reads TGTGCCAGCAGCCAGGGGGTCAGGGAGGCCACAGATACGCAGTATTTT. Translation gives CASSQGVREATDTQYF.

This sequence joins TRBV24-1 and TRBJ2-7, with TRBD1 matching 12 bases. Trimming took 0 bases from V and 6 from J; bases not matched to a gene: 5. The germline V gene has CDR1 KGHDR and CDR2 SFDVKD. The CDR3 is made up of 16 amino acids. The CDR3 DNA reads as TGTGCCACCAGTGATTTGCCGGGACAGGGGGCAGGCGAGCAGTACTTC. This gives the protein CATSDLPGQGAGEQYF.

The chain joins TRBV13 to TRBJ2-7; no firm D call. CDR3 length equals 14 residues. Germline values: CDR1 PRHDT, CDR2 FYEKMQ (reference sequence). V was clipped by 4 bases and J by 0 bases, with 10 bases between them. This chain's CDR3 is CASSSTHLSYEQYF. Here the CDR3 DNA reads TGTGCCAGCAGCTCCACCCACCTCTCCTACGAGCAGTACTTC.

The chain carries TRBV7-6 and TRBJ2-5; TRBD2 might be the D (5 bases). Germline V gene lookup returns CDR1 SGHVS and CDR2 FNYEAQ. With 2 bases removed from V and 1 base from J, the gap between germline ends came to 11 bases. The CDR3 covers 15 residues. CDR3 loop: CASSLMDGVQETQYF. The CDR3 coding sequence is TGTGCCAGCAGCTTAATGGACGGGGTCCAAGAGACCCAGTACTTC. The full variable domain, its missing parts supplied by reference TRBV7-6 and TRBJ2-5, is GAGVSQSPRYKVTKRGQDVALRCDPISGHVSLYWYRQALGQGPEFLTYFNYEAQQDKSGLPNDRFSAERPEGSISTLTIQRTEQRDSAMYRCASSLMDGVQETQYFGPGTRLLVL.

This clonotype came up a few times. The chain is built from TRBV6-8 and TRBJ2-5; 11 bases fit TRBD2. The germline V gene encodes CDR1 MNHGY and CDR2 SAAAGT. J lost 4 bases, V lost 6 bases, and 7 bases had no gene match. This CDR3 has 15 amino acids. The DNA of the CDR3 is TGTGCCAGCAGCCCCGTTCTAGCGGGAGGAGAGACCCAGTACTTC. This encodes CASSPVLAGGETQYF.

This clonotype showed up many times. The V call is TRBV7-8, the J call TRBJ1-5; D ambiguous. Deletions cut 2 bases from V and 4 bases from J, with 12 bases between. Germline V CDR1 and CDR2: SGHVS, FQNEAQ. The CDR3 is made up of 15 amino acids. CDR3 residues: CASSLSEHDNQPQHF. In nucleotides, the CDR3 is TGTGCCAGCAGCTTATCAGAGCACGATAATCAGCCCCAGCATTTT.

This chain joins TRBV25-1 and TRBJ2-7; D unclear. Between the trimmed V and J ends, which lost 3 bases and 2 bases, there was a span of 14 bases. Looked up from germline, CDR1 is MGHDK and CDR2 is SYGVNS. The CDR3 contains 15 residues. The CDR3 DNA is TGTGCCAGCAGTGACCCAGGCCAAAAAACCTACGAGCAGTACTTC. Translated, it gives CASSDPGQKTYEQYF.

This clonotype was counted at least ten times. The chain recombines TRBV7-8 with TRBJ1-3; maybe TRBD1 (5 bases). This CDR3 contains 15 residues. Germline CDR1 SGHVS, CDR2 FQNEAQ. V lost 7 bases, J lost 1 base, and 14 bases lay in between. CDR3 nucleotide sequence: TGTGCCAGCATCACCGCCGGGGGGTCTGGAAACACCATATATTTT. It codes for CASITAGGSGNTIYF.

The DNA of the CDR3 is TGTGCCAGCAGCTTAGAGGGAGGGTGGTCCTACGAGCAGTACTTC. The encoded protein is CASSLEGGWSYEQYF. The chain is built from TRBV7-6 and TRBJ2-7; 7 bases are shared with TRBD2. The germline V gene encodes CDR1 SGHVS and CDR2 FNYEAQ. The CDR3 loop spans 15 amino acids. Trimming at V came to 1 base and at J to 1 base, leaving 4 bases not matched to a gene. Looking up the rest from reference TRBV7-6 and TRBJ2-7 gives the full variable domain: GAGVSQSPRYKVTKRGQDVALRCDPISGHVSLYWYRQALGQGPEFLTYFNYEAQQDKSGLPNDRFSAERPEGSISTLTIQRTEQRDSAMYRCASSLEGGWSYEQYFGPGTRLTVT.

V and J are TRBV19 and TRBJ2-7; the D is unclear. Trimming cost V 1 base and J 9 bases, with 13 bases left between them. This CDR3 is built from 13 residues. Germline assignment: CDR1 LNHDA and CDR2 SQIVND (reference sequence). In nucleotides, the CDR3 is TGTGCCAGTAGTATAGGAACACGGAAGGCGCAGTACTTC. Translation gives CASSIGTRKAQYF. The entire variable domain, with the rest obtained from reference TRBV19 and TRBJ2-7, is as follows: DGGITQSPKYLFRKEGQNVTLSCEQNLNHDAMYWYRQDPGQGLRLIYYSQIVNDFQKGDIAEGYSVSREKKESFPLTVTSAQKNPTAFYLCASSIGTRKAQYFGPGTRLTVT.

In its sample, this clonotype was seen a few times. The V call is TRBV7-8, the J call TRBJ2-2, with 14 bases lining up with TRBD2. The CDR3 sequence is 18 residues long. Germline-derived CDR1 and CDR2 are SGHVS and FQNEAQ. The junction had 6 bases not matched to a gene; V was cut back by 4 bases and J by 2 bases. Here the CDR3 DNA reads TGTGCCAGCAGCTCTAGACTAGCGGGAGGGGCAAACACCGGGGAGCTGTTTTTT. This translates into CASSSRLAGGANTGELFF.

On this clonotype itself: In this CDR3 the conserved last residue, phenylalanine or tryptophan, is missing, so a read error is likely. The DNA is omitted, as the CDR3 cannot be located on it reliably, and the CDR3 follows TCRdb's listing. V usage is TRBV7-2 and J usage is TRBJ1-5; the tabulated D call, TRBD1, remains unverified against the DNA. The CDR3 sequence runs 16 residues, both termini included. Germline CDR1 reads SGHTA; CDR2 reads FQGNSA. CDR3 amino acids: CASSVAGVGGNQPQPC.

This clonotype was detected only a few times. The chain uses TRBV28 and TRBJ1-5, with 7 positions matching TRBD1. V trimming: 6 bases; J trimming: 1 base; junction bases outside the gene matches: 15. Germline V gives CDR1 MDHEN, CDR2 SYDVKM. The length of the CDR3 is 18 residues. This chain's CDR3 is CASRLLFGAGGSNQPQHF. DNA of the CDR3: TGTGCCAGCAGGCTCCTCTTTGGGGCAGGGGGGAGCAATCAGCCCCAGCATTTT.

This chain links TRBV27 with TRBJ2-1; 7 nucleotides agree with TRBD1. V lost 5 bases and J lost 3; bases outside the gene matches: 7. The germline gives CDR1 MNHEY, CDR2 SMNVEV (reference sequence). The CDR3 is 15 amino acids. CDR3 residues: CASSPRQGFYNEQFF. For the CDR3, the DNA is TGTGCCAGCAGTCCACGACAGGGATTCTACAATGAGCAGTTCTTC.

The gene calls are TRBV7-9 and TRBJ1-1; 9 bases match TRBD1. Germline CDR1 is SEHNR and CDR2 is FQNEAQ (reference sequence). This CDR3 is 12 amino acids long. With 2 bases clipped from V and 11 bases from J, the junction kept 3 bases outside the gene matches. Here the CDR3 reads CASSLTGGLAFF. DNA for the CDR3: TGTGCCAGCAGCTTAACAGGGGGCCTGGCTTTCTTT.

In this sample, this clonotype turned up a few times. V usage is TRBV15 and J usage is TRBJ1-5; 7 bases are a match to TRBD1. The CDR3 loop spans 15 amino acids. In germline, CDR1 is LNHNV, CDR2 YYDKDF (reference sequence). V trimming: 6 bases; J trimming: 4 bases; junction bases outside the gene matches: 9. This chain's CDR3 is CATRSGTAFNQPQHF. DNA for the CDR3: TGTGCCACCAGGTCCGGGACAGCTTTTAATCAGCCCCAGCATTTT.

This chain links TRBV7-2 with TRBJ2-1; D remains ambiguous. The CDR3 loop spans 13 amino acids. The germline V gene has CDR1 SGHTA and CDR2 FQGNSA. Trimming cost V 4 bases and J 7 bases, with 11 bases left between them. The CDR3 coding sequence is TGTGCCAGCAGCTCCCTTCGGTGGAATGAGCAGTTCTTC. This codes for CASSSLRWNEQFF. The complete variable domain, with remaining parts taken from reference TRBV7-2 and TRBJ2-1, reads GAGVSQSPSNKVTEKGKDVELRCDPISGHTALYWYRQSLGQGLEFLIYFQGNSAPDKSGLPSDRFSAERTGGSVSTLTIQRTQQEDSAVYLCASSSLRWNEQFFGPGTRLTVL.